Included here is one TCR beta chain sequence, with context. It lacks a known antigen. Base qualities are missing; no much larger clone stands one base away. The CDR1 and CDR2 encoded by the germline V gene (reference sequence) are SEHNR and FQNEAQ. Clipping removes 5 bases from V and 6 bases from J, with 12 as the unmatched junction base count. The CDR3 spans 16 residues, from the cysteine through the phenylalanine. Left in the record is the CDR3 DNA by itself, 48 bases read in frame from the first base. The sample's time point label is to be understood as: baseline pretreatment blood. This specimen's treatment or condition label, per the study, means: 15 Gy SBRT to primary tumor, nephrectomy 4 weeks later. To follow tumor-enriched clonotypes, peripheral blood was collected serially from radiation-treated patients at baseline and again at 2 weeks and 4 weeks after SBRT. Renal cell carcinoma with clear cell pathology was present in all patients. Genomic DNA for TCR sequencing was prepared using the QIAamp DNA Blood Mini Kit (Qiagen). Samples were included in the analyses only if all quality control checks were passed.

This sample was included in a study of radiation and T cells in renal cell carcinoma (dated by TCRdb to 2019 to 2021). For the wider study: The samples were drawn from a clinical trial, where primary renal cell carcinomas were treated with 15 Gy of stereotactic body radiation therapy and then removed by nephrectomy 4 weeks afterward. In total, approximately 51 samples, comprising around 25 tumors and approximately 27 peripheral blood samples, were subjected to TCR beta sequencing. Across all 55 or so samples, 4,016,671 unique CDR3 nucleotide sequences encoding some 3,000,000 unique CDR3 amino acid sequences were identified. General conclusions and limits of the study: In blood, the top tumor clonotypes increased between baseline and 2 weeks post-radiation and then shrank by 4 weeks, which suggests that tumor-resident clones expanded only transiently. Because the trial had a single-armed design, the trial could not examine how radiation dose or scheduling affected the TCR repertoire. Tracking of blood repertoire dynamics stopped at more than three weeks after treatment, with no follow-up past that point. Because pretreatment tumor biopsies were not available, the study could not determine whether clonotypes were already present within the tumor at baseline.

Following the manufacturer's recommendations, the immunoSEQ kit was used to generate TCR beta libraries from genomic DNA. For library preparation, a first multiplex PCR was performed with proprietary primers, followed by a second PCR in which unique barcodes were added, and bead cleanups were performed after each round. Each sample batch included a kit-provided positive control reaction and a negative control reaction. The final libraries were assessed on an Agilent 4200 TapeStation D1000 ScreenTape, pooled by volume, and quantified by qPCR. Sequencing ran on an Illumina NextSeq500 with a MidOutput 150-cycle cartridge, using 156 Read1 and 15 Index1 cycles with kit custom primers. The pooled library was loaded at 0.75 to 1 pM, and about 20% PhiX control was spiked in. On the authors' methods: The vendor-processed data were analyzed in R, and a clonotype was defined as all T cells that share the same CDR3 nucleotide sequence. For clone abundance analyses, frequencies were normalized to the 10,000 most abundant clones in each sample. Before analysis, public T cell clones were removed, and these numbered fewer than five per sample on average. A difference in abundance of at least 32-fold between compartments was used to define tumor-enriched and baseline blood-enriched clonotypes. Clonotypes expanded or contracted between blood time points were identified with a beta-binomial differential abundance model. Similarity between tumor and blood repertoires was quantified using the Baroni-Urbani and Buser coefficient, and groups were compared with two-tailed Wilcoxon tests in R. In TCRdb, the immuneACCESS table is reduced to in-frame sequences with V and J assigned. These tables do not hold every clone; where another copy was compared, an unresolved V gene accounts for under half, and the others remain unexplained. The V and J calls and clone size are taken from that table; D and trimming were inferred from the DNA. In this sample the table shows some 150,000 clones, roughly 85% of which occur a single time. Under 25% of the sample is taken by the ten largest.

Specimen: blood, collected from a patient whose treatment included radiotherapy and nephrectomy. The receptor was derived from a woman aged 50 to 60 with renal cell carcinoma. The V gene is TRBV7-9 and the J gene is TRBJ2-1, with 8 junctional bases fitting TRBD2. The CDR3: CASSNRVAGGLNEQFF. In nucleotides, the sequence is TGTGCCAGCAGCAACCGAGTTGCGGGGGGCCTCAATGAGCAGTTCTTC.